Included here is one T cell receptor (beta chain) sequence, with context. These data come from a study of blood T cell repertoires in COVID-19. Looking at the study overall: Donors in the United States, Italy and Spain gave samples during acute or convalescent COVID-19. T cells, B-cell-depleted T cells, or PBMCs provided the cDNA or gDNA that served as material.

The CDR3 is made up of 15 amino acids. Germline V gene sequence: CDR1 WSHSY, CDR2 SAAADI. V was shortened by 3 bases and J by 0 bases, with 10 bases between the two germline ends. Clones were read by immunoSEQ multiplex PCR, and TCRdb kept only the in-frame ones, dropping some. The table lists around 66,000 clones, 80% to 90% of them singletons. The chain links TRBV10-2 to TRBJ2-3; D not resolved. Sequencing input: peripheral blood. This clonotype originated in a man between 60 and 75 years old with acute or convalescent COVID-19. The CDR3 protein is CASSDARSSTDTQYF. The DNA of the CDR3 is TGCGCCAGCAGTGATGCGAGGTCTAGCACAGATACGCAGTATTTT.